This T cell receptor beta chain came from a study of STAT5B mutations in CD4+ large granular lymphocyte leukemia. Study context: Healthy donors showed HLA-associated enrichment of the CDR3 'QG' motif.

Study results and limitations: Main leukemic clonotypes were patient-specific, but roughly 26% appeared at low frequency elsewhere. Top patient clones used TRBV06 genes more often: 8/27 versus 2/35 in controls.

V was trimmed by 10 bases and J by 2 bases, leaving 8 bases between them. Germline V gene data show CDR1 as SGHAT and CDR2 as FQNNGV. This CDR3 is built from 11 residues. The sample holds a few counts of this clone. The target antigen is unknown. Study processing details: The detection floor for productive clonotype frequency was 2.59 x 10-5. Sequencing was performed with immunoSEQ multiplex PCR; in TCRdb, only in-frame clones are kept and a portion is missing. The D gene and trimming were derived from the DNA, and the V and J assignments and clone size from that table. The sample records 15,000 to 20,000 clones, approximately 88% being singletons.

The chain is built from TRBV11-2 and TRBJ1-2; D gene ambiguous. The origin of this receptor is a human donor in good health. Specimen: CD4+ T cells from blood buffy coats. The chain's CDR3 is CAISPNYGYTF. The DNA for the CDR3 is TGTGCCATTTCCCCGAACTATGGCTACACCTTC.